This TCR beta chain was found in a study of shared clonotypes between healthy human individuals. The data were produced by immunoSEQ multiplex PCR, yet TCRdb's version contains in-frame clones alone and is incomplete. Among 2 million to 3 million clones listed, 80% to 95% were seen once. Germline CDR1 LNHDA, CDR2 SQIVND (reference sequence). The CDR3 is made up of 13 amino acids. Trimming removed 9 bases at V and 3 bases at J, with 15 bases between. The chain carries TRBV19 and TRBJ2-7, with a weak D call TRBD1 (5 bases). Sequencing was done on a sample of naive CD4+ T cells from PBMCs. Subset reported: CD45RA+ positively selected. This receptor was taken from a young man in good health. Some clones in this sample may be carry-over from other donors' samples. CDR3 loop: CASRQQGGYEQYF. DNA of the CDR3: TGTGCCAGCCGCCAGCAGGGTGGCTACGAGCAGTACTTC. The entire variable domain, with the rest obtained from reference TRBV19 and TRBJ2-7, is as follows: DGGITQSPKYLFRKEGQNVTLSCEQNLNHDAMYWYRQDPGQGLRLIYYSQIVNDFQKGDIAEGYSVSREKKESFPLTVTSAQKNPTAFYLCASRQQGGYEQYFGPGTRLTVT.